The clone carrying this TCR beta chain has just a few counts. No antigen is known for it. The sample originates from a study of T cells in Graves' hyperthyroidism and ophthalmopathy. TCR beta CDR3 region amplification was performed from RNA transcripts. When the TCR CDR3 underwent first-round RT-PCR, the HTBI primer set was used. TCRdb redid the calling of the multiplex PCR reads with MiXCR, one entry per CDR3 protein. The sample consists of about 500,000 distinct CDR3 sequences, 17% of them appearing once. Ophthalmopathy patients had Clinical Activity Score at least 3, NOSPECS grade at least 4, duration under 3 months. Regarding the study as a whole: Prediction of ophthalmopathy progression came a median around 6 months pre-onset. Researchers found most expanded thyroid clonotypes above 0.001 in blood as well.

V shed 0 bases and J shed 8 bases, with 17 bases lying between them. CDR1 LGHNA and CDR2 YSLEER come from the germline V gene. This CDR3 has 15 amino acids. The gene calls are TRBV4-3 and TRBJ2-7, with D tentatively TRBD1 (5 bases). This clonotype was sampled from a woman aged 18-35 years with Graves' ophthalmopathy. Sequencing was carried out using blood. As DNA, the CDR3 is TGCGCCAGCAGCCAAGATGGGGCAGGGCCTTTAAAGCAGTACTTC. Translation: CASSQDGAGPLKQYF.